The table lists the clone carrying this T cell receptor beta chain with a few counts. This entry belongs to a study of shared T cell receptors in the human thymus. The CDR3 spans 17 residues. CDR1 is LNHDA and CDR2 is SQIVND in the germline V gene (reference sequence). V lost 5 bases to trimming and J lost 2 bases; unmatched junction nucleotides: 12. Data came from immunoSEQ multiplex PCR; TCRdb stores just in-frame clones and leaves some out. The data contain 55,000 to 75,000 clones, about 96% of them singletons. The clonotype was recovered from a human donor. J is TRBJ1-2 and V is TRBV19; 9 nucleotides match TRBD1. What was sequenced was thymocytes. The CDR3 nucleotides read TGTGCCAGTAGTGAACGGGACAGGGAGCCCAGCAACTATGGCTACACCTTC. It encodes CASSERDREPSNYGYTF.